This entry lists 20 T cell receptor beta chains sequenced from one sample in a study of cytomegalovirus exposure and HLA in healthy donors (dated by TCRdb to 2016 to 2017). Library prep was done by the immunoSEQ multiplex PCR assay. For the multiplex PCR, a mixture combining 60 forward primers for TCR Vbeta segments and 13 reverse primers for TCR Jbeta segments was used. Held by TCRdb, this immuneACCESS table contains in-frame sequences only and omits some clones. Under half of the omission traces to an unresolved V gene where checked; the cause of the rest is unknown. For this sample there are about 82,000 clones; 70% to 80% appear just once. The ten largest clones add up to about 3.5% of the sample. The specimen sequenced was PBMCs. The receptors derive from a man between 45 and 60 years old in good health and CMV-seronegative.

This clone was detected once. The V gene is TRBV11-2, the J gene TRBJ2-3, with D possibly being TRBD1 (6 bases). Looked up from germline, CDR1 is SGHAT and CDR2 is FQNNGV. The CDR3 runs 12 residues. The V end was cut by 5 bases, the J end by 6 bases, with 9 bases between. CDR3 protein: CASSPRGDTQYF. The DNA of the CDR3 is TGTGCCAGCAGCCCGAGGGGGGATACGCAGTATTTT.

V is TRBV9 and J is TRBJ1-6, with a weak D call TRBD1 (6 bases). The CDR3 has 16 residues. The V and J ends lost 0 bases and 9 bases respectively, with 16 bases between them. The germline CDR1 and CDR2 sequences are SGDLS and YYNGEE. CDR3 sequence reads: CASSVVDGGAGSPLHF. The CDR3 DNA reads as TGTGCCAGCAGCGTAGTGGACGGGGGGGCGGGTTCACCCCTCCACTTT.

The rearrangement uses TRBV4-1 and TRBJ2-7; 9 nucleotides agree with TRBD1. The V and J ends lost 4 bases and 0 bases, in that order; junction bases with no gene match: 7. The V gene's germline CDR1 is MGHRA and CDR2 YSYEKL. The CDR3 is 16 amino acids. The CDR3 sequence: CASSRGQGAISYEQYF. The CDR3 DNA reads as TGCGCCAGCAGCCGGGGACAGGGAGCAATCTCCTACGAGCAGTACTTC.

The gene calls are TRBV18 and TRBJ2-1; D gene unclear. Trimming left V 3 bases short and J 10 bases short, with 10 bases between. In germline, CDR1 is KGHSH, CDR2 LQKENI. The CDR3 is 12 residues long. The CDR3 sequence is CASSPQLREQFF. The CDR3 DNA follows: TGTGCCAGCTCACCTCAACTGAGAGAGCAGTTCTTC.

V gene TRBV27 combines with J gene TRBJ2-5; a weak D match, TRBD1 (6 bases). Germline CDR1 is MNHEY and CDR2 is SMNVEV (reference sequence). The CDR3 is made up of 16 amino acids. Trimming took off 6 bases at V and 2 bases at J, with 19 bases between the two ends. This CDR3 is CASRTALRGGQETQYF. The CDR3 region has the DNA TGTGCCAGCAGAACTGCCCTCAGGGGTGGGCAAGAGACCCAGTACTTC.

The chain is built from TRBV18 and TRBJ2-2; no clear D. Trimming removed 4 bases from V and 7 bases from J, with 7 bases in between. Germline-derived CDR1 and CDR2 are KGHSH and LQKENI. The CDR3 extends over 12 amino acids. This CDR3 reads CASSHSNGELFF. The CDR3 bases are TGTGCCAGCTCACACTCCAACGGGGAGCTGTTTTTT.

The chain combines TRBV30 with TRBJ2-2, with 7 bases lining up with TRBD1. Germline CDR1 reads GTSNPN; CDR2 reads SVGIG (reference sequence). V lost 5 bases and J lost 0; bases outside the gene matches: 3. This CDR3 is built from 14 residues. The DNA for the CDR3 is TGTGCCTGGGATACAGGGGCGAACACCGGGGAGCTGTTTTTT. This codes for CAWDTGANTGELFF.

This rearrangement joins TRBV5-1 to TRBJ1-1; 7 positions agree with TRBD1. The V segment lost 0 bases and the J segment 4 bases; nucleotides outside the gene matches: 3. Germline CDR1 reads SGHRS; CDR2 reads YFSETQ. The CDR3 is 14 residues long. The CDR3 protein is CASSLDSGGTEAFF. In DNA, the CDR3 is TGCGCCAGCAGCTTGGATTCAGGGGGCACTGAAGCTTTCTTT.

The chain uses TRBV5-1 and TRBJ2-5; TRBD2 agrees at 8 bases. Losses at the gene ends were 4 bases for V and 5 bases for J; bases not matched to a gene: 13. CDR1 SGHRS and CDR2 YFSETQ come from the germline V gene. CDR3 size: 16 residues. The CDR3 sequence is CASSPSGERGSETQYF. The CDR3 bases are TGCGCCAGCAGCCCCTCTGGAGAGCGGGGGTCGGAGACCCAGTACTTC.

The V call is TRBV7-2, the J call TRBJ2-7; possibly TRBD2 for D (5 bases). The germline gives CDR1 SGHTA, CDR2 FQGNSA. CDR3 length equals 14 residues. V was trimmed by 5 bases and J by 2 bases, leaving 13 bases between them. The CDR3 here is CASSPRTGTYEQYF. The CDR3 DNA follows: TGTGCCAGCAGCCCACGGACTGGGACCTACGAGCAGTACTTC.

CDR3 sequence: CASSESGTGVRNEQFF. The DNA for the CDR3 is TGTGCCAGCAGTGAATCAGGGACAGGGGTGAGGAATGAGCAGTTCTTC. V gene TRBV6-1 combines with J gene TRBJ2-1; 10 bases fit TRBD1. Germline V CDR1 and CDR2: MNHNS, SASEGT. Germline trimming cut 2 bases from V and 7 bases from J; bases unmatched to any gene: 8. This CDR3 comprises 16 residues.

The chain links TRBV6-6 to TRBJ1-5; D not certain. The germline gives CDR1 MNHNY, CDR2 SVGAGI (reference sequence). The CDR3 length is 15 residues. Trimming took off 0 bases at V and 4 bases at J, with 10 bases between the two ends. CDR3 sequence reads: CASSYSTEPNQPQHF. The CDR3 coding sequence is TGTGCCAGCAGTTACTCTACAGAACCAAATCAGCCCCAGCATTTT.

The CDR3 nucleotides read TGCGCCAGCAGCCAAGGCACAGGCAATATGCGTGAGCCCCAGCATTTT. It encodes CASSQGTGNMREPQHF. V is TRBV4-3 and J is TRBJ1-5; TRBD1 might be the D (5 bases). Trimming took off 1 base at V and 8 bases at J, with 18 bases between the two ends. The CDR3 is 16 residues long. Germline V gives CDR1 LGHNA, CDR2 YSLEER.

This clone was seen only once. This rearrangement joins TRBV29-1 to TRBJ1-2; the D is unclear. Germline V gene lookup returns CDR1 SQVTM and CDR2 ANQGSEA. The V end was cut by 6 bases, the J end by 0 bases, with 5 bases between. CDR3 length: 11 residues. CDR3 loop: CSVSANYGYTF. The DNA of the CDR3 is TGCAGCGTGTCAGCTAACTATGGCTACACCTTC.

This chain joins TRBV10-3 and TRBJ1-1; D is ambiguous. Trimming removed 6 bases at V and 2 bases at J, with 13 bases between. The CDR3 covers 14 residues. In germline, CDR1 is ENHRY, CDR2 SYGVKD. CDR3 nucleotide sequence: TGTGCCATCAGAGACTCGGGTCGCAACACTGAAGCTTTCTTT. As protein: CAIRDSGRNTEAFF.

The chain is built from TRBV14 and TRBJ2-7; D possibly corresponds to TRBD2 (6 bases). Germline CDR1 reads SGHDN; CDR2 reads FVKESK. The CDR3 covers 14 residues. V lost 8 bases to trimming and J lost 1 base, with 15 bases between them. The CDR3 DNA reads TGTGCCAGCGGGACGGGACTGGTATCCTACGAGCAGTACTTC. Translation gives CASGTGLVSYEQYF.

The chain joins TRBV6-5 to TRBJ2-7, with 9 bases identical to TRBD1. With 2 bases clipped from V and 2 bases from J, the junction kept 4 bases outside the gene matches. The germline V gene has CDR1 MNHEY and CDR2 SVGAGI. There are 15 residues in the CDR3. The chain's CDR3 is CASSYVGQGTYEQYF. The CDR3 region has the DNA TGTGCCAGCAGTTACGTTGGACAGGGGACCTACGAGCAGTACTTC.

This clone was observed a handful of times. The chain is built from TRBV10-3 and TRBJ2-7; 7 positions agree with TRBD2. CDR3 size: 13 residues. Germline values: CDR1 ENHRY, CDR2 SYGVKD. J lost 6 bases, V lost 1 base, and 3 bases had no gene match. CDR3 loop: CAISEFREGEQYF. CDR3 coding DNA: TGTGCCATCAGTGAGTTCAGGGAGGGCGAGCAGTACTTC.

The chain carries TRBV10-3 and TRBJ1-1; the D is unclear. The CDR3 is 16 amino acids. The V end was cut by 3 bases, the J end by 1 base, with 15 bases between. CDR1 and CDR2 (germline): ENHRY, SYGVKD. Here the CDR3 DNA reads TGTGCCATCAGTGACCCGGAGGGCCTGAAGAACACTGAAGCTTTCTTT. Protein: CAISDPEGLKNTEAFF.

V usage is TRBV4-1 and J usage is TRBJ2-3, with D perhaps TRBD1 (5 bases). Germline V lookup: CDR1 MGHRA, CDR2 YSYEKL. V was pared by 1 base and J by 2 bases, with 13 bases between. The CDR3 runs 16 residues. The CDR3 region has the DNA TGCGCCAGCAGCCAAGGAGGCAGGGCTAACACAGATACGCAGTATTTT. Amino acid sequence: CASSQGGRANTDTQYF.